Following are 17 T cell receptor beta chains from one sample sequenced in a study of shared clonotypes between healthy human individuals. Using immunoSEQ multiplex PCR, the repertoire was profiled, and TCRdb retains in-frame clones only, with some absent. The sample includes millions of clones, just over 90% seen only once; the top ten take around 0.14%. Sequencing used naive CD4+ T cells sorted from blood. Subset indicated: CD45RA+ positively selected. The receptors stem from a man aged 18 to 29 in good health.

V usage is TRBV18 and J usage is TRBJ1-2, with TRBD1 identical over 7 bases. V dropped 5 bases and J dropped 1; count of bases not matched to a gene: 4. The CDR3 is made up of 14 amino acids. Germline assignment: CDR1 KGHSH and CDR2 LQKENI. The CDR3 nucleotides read TGTGCCAGCTCAACTGGGACAGTTAACTATGGCTACACCTTC. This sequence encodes CASSTGTVNYGYTF.

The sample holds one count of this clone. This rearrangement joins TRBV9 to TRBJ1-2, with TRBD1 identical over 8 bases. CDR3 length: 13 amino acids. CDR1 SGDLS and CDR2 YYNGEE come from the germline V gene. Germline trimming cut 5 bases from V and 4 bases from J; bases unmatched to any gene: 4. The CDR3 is CASSETGAYGYTF. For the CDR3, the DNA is TGTGCCAGCAGTGAGACAGGGGCCTATGGCTACACCTTC.

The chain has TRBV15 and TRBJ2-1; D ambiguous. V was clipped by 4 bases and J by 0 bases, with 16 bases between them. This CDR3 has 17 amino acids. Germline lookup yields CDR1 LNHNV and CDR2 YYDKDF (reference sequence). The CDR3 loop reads CATSTSVRASSYNEQFF. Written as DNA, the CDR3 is TGTGCCACCAGCACCTCGGTAAGGGCGAGCTCCTACAATGAGCAGTTCTTC.

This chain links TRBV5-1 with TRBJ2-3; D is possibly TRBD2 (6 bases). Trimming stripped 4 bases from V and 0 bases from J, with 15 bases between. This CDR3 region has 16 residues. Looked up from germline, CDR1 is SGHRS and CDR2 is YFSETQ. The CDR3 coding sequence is TGCGCCAGCAGCATTTCTCTAGCGTCTAGCACAGATACGCAGTATTTT. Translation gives CASSISLASSTDTQYF.

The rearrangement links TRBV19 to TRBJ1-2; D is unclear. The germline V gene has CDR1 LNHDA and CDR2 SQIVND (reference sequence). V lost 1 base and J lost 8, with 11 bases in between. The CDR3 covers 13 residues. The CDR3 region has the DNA TGTGCCAGTAGTATAGGCCCCGGATCGGGCTACACCTTC. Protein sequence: CASSIGPGSGYTF.

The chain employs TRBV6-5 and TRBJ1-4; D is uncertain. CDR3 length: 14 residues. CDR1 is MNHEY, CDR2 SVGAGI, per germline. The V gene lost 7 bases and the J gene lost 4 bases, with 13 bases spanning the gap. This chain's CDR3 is CASKEQRLNEKLFF. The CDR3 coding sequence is TGTGCCAGCAAGGAACAGCGGCTTAATGAAAAACTGTTTTTT.

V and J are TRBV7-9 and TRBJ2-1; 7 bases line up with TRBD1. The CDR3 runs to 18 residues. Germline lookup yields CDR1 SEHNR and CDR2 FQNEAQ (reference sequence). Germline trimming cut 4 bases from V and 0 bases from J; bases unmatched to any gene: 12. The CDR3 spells CASSSTGVPFGSYNEQFF. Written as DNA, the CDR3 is TGTGCCAGCAGCTCTACAGGGGTCCCCTTCGGCTCCTACAATGAGCAGTTCTTC.

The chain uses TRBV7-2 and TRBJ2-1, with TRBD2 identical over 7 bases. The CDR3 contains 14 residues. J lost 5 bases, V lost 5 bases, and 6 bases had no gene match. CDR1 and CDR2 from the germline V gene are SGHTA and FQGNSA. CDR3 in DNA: TGTGCCAGCAGCCCGCGGGAGATTAACAATGAGCAGTTCTTC. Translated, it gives CASSPREINNEQFF. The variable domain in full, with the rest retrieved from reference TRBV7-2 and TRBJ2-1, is GAGVSQSPSNKVTEKGKDVELRCDPISGHTALYWYRQSLGQGLEFLIYFQGNSAPDKSGLPSDRFSAERTGGSVSTLTIQRTQQEDSAVYLCASSPREINNEQFFGPGTRLTVL.

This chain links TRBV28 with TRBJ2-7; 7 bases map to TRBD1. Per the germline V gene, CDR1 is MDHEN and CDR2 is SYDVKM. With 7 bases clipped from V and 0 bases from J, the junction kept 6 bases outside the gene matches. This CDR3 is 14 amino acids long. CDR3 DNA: TGTGCCAGCACCCCGGGGACAGCCTCCTACGAGCAGTACTTC. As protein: CASTPGTASYEQYF.

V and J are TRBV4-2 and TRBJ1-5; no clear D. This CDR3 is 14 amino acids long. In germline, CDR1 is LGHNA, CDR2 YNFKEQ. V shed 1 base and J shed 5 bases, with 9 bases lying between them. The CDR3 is CASSQASADQPQHF. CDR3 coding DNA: TGTGCCAGCAGCCAAGCGTCAGCTGATCAGCCCCAGCATTTT.

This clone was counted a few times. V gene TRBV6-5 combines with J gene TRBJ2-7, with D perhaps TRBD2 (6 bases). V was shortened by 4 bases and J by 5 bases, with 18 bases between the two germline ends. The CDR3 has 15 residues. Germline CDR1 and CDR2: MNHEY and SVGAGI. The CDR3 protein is CASSSGGLRQDEQYF. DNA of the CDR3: TGTGCCAGCAGTTCCGGGGGACTCCGCCAGGACGAGCAGTACTTC.

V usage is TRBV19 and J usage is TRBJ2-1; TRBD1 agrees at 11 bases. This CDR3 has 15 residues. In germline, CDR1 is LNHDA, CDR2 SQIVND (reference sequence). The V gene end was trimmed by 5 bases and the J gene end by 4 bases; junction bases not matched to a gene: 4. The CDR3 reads CASSQDRGRYNEQFF. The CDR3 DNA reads TGTGCCAGTAGTCAGGACAGGGGGCGATACAATGAGCAGTTCTTC.

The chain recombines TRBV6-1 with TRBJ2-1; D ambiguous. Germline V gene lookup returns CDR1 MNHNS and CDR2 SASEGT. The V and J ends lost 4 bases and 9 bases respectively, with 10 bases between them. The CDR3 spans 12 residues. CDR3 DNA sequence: TGTGCCAGCAGTGGCACCAGGACTGAGCAGTTCTTC. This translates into CASSGTRTEQFF.

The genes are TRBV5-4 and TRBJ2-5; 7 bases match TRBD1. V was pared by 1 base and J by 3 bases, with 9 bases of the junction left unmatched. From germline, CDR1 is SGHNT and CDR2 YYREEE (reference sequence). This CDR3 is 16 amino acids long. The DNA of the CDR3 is TGTGCCAGCAGCTTGACGGACAGGAAATTGAAAGAGACCCAGTACTTC. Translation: CASSLTDRKLKETQYF.

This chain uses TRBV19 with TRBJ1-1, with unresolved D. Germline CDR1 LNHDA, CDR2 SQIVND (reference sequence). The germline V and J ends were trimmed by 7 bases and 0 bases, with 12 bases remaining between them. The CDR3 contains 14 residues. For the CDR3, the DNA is TGTGCCAGTATGGGGAGGCCCATGAACACTGAAGCTTTCTTT. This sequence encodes CASMGRPMNTEAFF.

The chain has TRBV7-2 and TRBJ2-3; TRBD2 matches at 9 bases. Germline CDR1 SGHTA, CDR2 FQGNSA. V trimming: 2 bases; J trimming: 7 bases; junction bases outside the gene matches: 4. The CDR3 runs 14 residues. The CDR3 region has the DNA TGTGCCAGCAGCTTAATTGCGGGGGGGAATACGCAGTATTTT. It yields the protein CASSLIAGGNTQYF.

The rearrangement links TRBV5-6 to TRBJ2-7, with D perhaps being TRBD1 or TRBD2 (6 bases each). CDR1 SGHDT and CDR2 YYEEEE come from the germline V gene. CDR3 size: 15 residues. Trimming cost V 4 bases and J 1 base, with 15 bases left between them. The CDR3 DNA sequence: TGTGCCAGCAGCCGACTAGGGGGGCCTTCCTACGAGCAGTACTTC. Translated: CASSRLGGPSYEQYF. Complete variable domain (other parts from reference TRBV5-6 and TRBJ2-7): DAGVTQSPTHLIKTRGQQVTLRCSPKSGHDTVSWYQQALGQGPQFIFQYYEEEERQRGNFPDRFSGHQFPNYSSELNVNALLLGDSALYLCASSRLGGPSYEQYFGPGTRLTVT.